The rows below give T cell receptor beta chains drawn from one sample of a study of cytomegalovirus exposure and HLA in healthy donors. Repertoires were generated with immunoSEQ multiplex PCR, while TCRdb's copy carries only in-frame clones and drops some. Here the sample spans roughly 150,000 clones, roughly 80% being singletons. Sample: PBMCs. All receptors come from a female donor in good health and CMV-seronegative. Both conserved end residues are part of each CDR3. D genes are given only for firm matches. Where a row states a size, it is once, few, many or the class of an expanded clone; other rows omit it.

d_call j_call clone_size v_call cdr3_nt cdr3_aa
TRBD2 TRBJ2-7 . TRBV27 TGTGCCAGCAGTTCCCTAGCGGGGGGATACGAGCAGTACTTC CASSSLAGGYEQYF
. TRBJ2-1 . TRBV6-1 TGTGCCAGCAGTGAACAGGGGCAGGGCTCCTACAATGAGCAGTTCTTC CASSEQGQGSYNEQFF
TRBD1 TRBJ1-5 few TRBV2 TGTGCCAGCAGTGGGGACAGGGTAAGCAATCAGCCCCAGCATTTT CASSGDRVSNQPQHF
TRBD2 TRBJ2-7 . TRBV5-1 TGCGCCAGCAGCTTGGACGCTAGCGGGAGTGGCTACGAGCAGTACTTC CASSLDASGSGYEQYF
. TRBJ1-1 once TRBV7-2 TGTGCCAGCAGCTCTCAGCAGGGATCCCGGGCTTTCTTT CASSSQQGSRAFF
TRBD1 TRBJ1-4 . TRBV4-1 TGCGCCAGCAGCCAAGGGGACGGGGACAGGTTCAGGGTACTGTTTTTT CASSQGDGDRFRVLFF
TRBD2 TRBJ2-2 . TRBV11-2 TGTGCCAGCAGCCCTGGGTGGGCGGGAGGGCCCGGGGAGCTGTTTTTT CASSPGWAGGPGELFF
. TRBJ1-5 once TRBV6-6 TGTGCCAGCAGTCGACGGCCGGGACTCAAAATCCAGCCCCAGCATTTT CASSRRPGLKIQPQHF
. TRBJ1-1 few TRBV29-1 TGCAGCGTCAGCCGTGCTGACTCCATGAACACTGAAGCTTTCTTT CSVSRADSMNTEAFF
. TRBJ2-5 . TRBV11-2 TGTGCCAGCAGCTTAGATTTGAGGGAGACCCAGTACTTC CASSLDLRETQYF
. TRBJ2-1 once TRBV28 TGTGCCAGCACGTTTGGAGGGAGCTCCTACAATGAGCAGTTCTTC CASTFGGSSYNEQFF
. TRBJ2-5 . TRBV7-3 TGTGCCAGCAGCTTAAATGGAGCGGGAGAGACCCAGTACTTC CASSLNGAGETQYF
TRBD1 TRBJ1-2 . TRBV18 TGTGCCAGCTCACCTCGACAGGGGGGTACGGATGGCTACACCTTC CASSPRQGGTDGYTF
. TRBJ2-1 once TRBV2 TGTGCCAGCAAACTAATGGGGGCAAATGAGCAGTTCTTC CASKLMGANEQFF
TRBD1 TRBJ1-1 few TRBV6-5 TGTGCCAGCAGTTTACGGGAACAGGGGGAAGCTTTCTTT CASSLREQGEAFF
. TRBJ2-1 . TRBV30 TGTGCCTGGAGGGGCCTGGGAGCGGACTCCTACAATGAGCAGTTCTTC CAWRGLGADSYNEQFF
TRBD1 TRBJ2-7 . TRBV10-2 TGCGCCAGCAGTGAGCTGGGACAGGAGCTCTCCTACGAGCAGTACTTC CASSELGQELSYEQYF
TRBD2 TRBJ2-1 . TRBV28 TGTGCCAGCAGTTTAACTTCTAGCGGGAGTAGTAATGAGCAGTTCTTC CASSLTSSGSSNEQFF
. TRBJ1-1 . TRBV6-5 TGTGCCAGCAGTTACTCGCCCCCCGGGGTGGACACTGAAGCTTTCTTT CASSYSPPGVDTEAFF